The rows below give T cell receptor beta chains drawn from one sample of a study of blood T cell repertoires in COVID-19. Profiled with immunoSEQ multiplex PCR; TCRdb holds only in-frame clones, not every one. This table holds 60,000 to 65,000 clones, more than 75% found once. Sample: peripheral blood. The receptors derive from a man in his sixties with COVID-19, enrolled during active disease. CDR3s include the opening cysteine and the closing phenylalanine or tryptophan. D genes are given only for firm matches. Expanded clones are given a class, and other clones once, few, many or no size at all.

>TRBJ2-1|TRBV9|-|-
TGTGCCAGCAGCGTACAGGGTTATGAGCAGTTCTTC
CASSVQGYEQFF
>TRBJ2-1|TRBV6-1|few|-
TGTGCCAGCAGTGAACGAGGTGAGCAGTTCTTC
CASSERGEQFF
>TRBJ2-2|TRBV28|-|-
TGTGCCAGCATGAGGGCGGGGGCCGGCACCGGGGAGCTGTTTTTT
CASMRAGAGTGELFF
>TRBJ1-4|TRBV28|-|-
TGTGCCAGCAGTGTACAGAACGCAAAACTGTTTTTT
CASSVQNAKLFF
>TRBJ1-3|TRBV4-1|-|TRBD1
TGCGCCAGCAGCCAAGATATCGGACAGGGGCCCGGAAACACCATATATTTT
CASSQDIGQGPGNTIYF
>TRBJ1-5|TRBV6-1|few|-
TGTGCCAGCAGTGAAGATGTATTGGACCCGAGGGGCAATCAGCCCCAGCATTTT
CASSEDVLDPRGNQPQHF
>TRBJ2-3|TRBV19|-|-
TGTGCCAGTAGTCCGGGACTTCTTACAGATACGCAGTATTTT
CASSPGLLTDTQYF
>TRBJ2-2|TRBV5-4|many|-
TGTGCCAGCAGCTTGGCGTACCGACTTGGCGACGGGGAGCTGTTTTTT
CASSLAYRLGDGELFF
>TRBJ1-1|TRBV4-1|-|TRBD1
TGCGCCAGCAGCCCACAGGGGGCTGGAACCTCTTTCTTT
CASSPQGAGTSFF
>TRBJ1-3|TRBV6-1|few|TRBD1
TGTGCCAGCAGTGGAAGGGACAGGGACTCTGGAAACACCATATATTTT
CASSGRDRDSGNTIYF
>TRBJ2-2|TRBV7-9|once|TRBD2
TGTGCCAGCCACCCTTTGGCTAGCGGGATCCTTGGGGAGCTGTTTTTT
CASHPLASGILGELFF
>TRBJ2-2|TRBV19|once|-
TGTGCCAGTACCTCTCGGTGGGGGGAGCTGTTTTTT
CASTSRWGELFF
>TRBJ1-6|TRBV2|-|-
TGTGCCAGCAGTGAACGGGGTACCGGAGGTTCACCCCTCCACTTT
CASSERGTGGSPLHF
>TRBJ2-1|TRBV19|-|TRBD2
TGTGCCAGTAGTGTGATAGCGGGAGGGGTTTGGAATGAGCAGTTCTTC
CASSVIAGGVWNEQFF
>TRBJ2-1|TRBV19|once|-
TGTGCCAGTAGGGGGGGTCGGTTCTACAATGAGCAGTTCTTC
CASRGGRFYNEQFF
>TRBJ2-4|TRBV20-1|-|-
TGCAGTGCTAGTACCCTTACCCAGTTCGAAAACATTCAGTACTTC
CSASTLTQFENIQYF
>TRBJ2-6|TRBV11-3|-|-
TGTGCCAGCAGCCTCACAGGGACCGGGGCCAACGTCCTGACTTTC
CASSLTGTGANVLTF
>TRBJ1-5|TRBV28|once|TRBD1
TGTGCCAGCAGTGATCCGGGACAGGGGGGTCAGCCCCAGCATTTT
CASSDPGQGGQPQHF
>TRBJ2-4|TRBV2|once|TRBD2
TGTGCCAGCAGTGAAGGGACTAGGGGTTTGAACATTCAGTACTTC
CASSEGTRGLNIQYF
>TRBJ1-1|TRBV27|-|-
TGTGCCAGCAGTTCCTACCCCCGTTCGGGTAGGCAGATGAACACTGAAGCTTTCTTT
CASSSYPRSGRQMNTEAFF
>TRBJ2-5|TRBV4-1|-|-
TGCGCCAGCAGCCAAGTATCTAGTCCTAAGACCCAGTACTTC
CASSQVSSPKTQYF
>TRBJ2-5|TRBV5-1|-|-
TGCGCCAGCAGCTTGGGGACACGTTCAGAGACCCAGTACTTC
CASSLGTRSETQYF
>TRBJ1-5|TRBV6-5|few|TRBD1
TGTGCCAGCAATAACCAGGGGGTAGGCAATCAGCCCCAGCATTTT
CASNNQGVGNQPQHF
>TRBJ2-5|TRBV5-1|once|-
TGCGCCAGCAGCTTGGCTGGCGGGAAACAAGAGACCCAGTACTTC
CASSLAGGKQETQYF
>TRBJ2-7|TRBV9|-|-
TGTGCCAGCAGCGTAGGGGGGCTCTCCTACGAGCAGTACTTC
CASSVGGLSYEQYF
>TRBJ1-4|TRBV4-2|-|-
TGTGCCAGCAGCCAAGATCTACTTATCGTGATGAATGAAAAACTGTTTTTT
CASSQDLLIVMNEKLFF
>TRBJ2-7|TRBV10-3|many|-
TGTGCCATCAGTGAGCCCCTGTACGAGCAGTACTTC
CAISEPLYEQYF
>TRBJ1-3|TRBV30|-|-
TGTGCCTGGTCAAGGGACACGTTAGGGTCTGGAAACACCATATATTTT
CAWSRDTLGSGNTIYF
>TRBJ2-3|TRBV4-2|-|-
TGTGCCAGCAGCCGCGGGACAGCCAACACAGATACGCAGTATTTT
CASSRGTANTDTQYF
>TRBJ1-5|TRBV7-2|-|-
TGTGCCAGCAGCCCCTCCCCCGGGATTCAGCCCCAGCATTTT
CASSPSPGIQPQHF
>TRBJ1-4|TRBV24-1|-|-
TGTGCCACCAGTGATTTAAGGGGCAAGGCTAATGAAAAACTGTTTTTT
CATSDLRGKANEKLFF
>TRBJ1-2|TRBV28|-|TRBD1
TGTGCCAGCAGTTTGCAAGGGGGCACCTATGGCTACACCTTC
CASSLQGGTYGYTF
>TRBJ1-1|TRBV6-6|-|-
TGTGCCAGCAGTTATTCTGACAGGAACACTGAAGCTTTCTTT
CASSYSDRNTEAFF